This T cell receptor (beta chain) is drawn from a study of regulatory T cells in long-lasting Graves disease. Trimming took 0 bases from V and 0 from J, leaving 5 bases between them. Germline CDR1 reads KGHSH; CDR2 reads LQKENI. This CDR3 has 14 residues. General study findings and limits: TRBV28 was favored in persistent disease, as were TRBJ1-2 and TRBJ2-5.

This clonotype was picked up many times. The antigen remains unidentified. The time point: newly diagnosed GD, antithyroid drugs for less than 3 months. Following extraction of RNA from PBMCs, that RNA was used to make the TCR library. Investigators prepared the TCR beta libraries by applying iRepertoire HTBI primers and Arm-PCR of CDR3 regions. TCRdb used MiXCR to reprocess the multiplex PCR reads, holding one entry per CDR3 protein. The table includes 530,000 or so distinct CDR3 sequences, 15% to 20% detected once. The sample also formed part of further work on T cells in Graves' hyperthyroidism and ophthalmopathy.

Material: peripheral blood mononuclear cells (PBMCs), obtained at new diagnosis, from a patient treated with antithyroid drugs. This TCR derives from a man between 18 and 35 years old with Graves disease. The rearrangement links TRBV18 to TRBJ1-1; D call uncertain. This CDR3 is CASSPPNLNTEAFF. In nucleotides, the CDR3 is TGTGCCAGCTCACCACCCAACCTGAACACTGAAGCTTTCTTT.